The 16 T cell receptor beta chains in this list originate from one sample, sequenced in a study of response to subunit inactivated influenza vaccine. Using its own MiXCR run on the RT-PCR reads, TCRdb lists one record per CDR3 protein. Seen here are 650,000 to 800,000 distinct CDR3 sequences, under 20% observed once, and the top ten hold roughly a tenth. Here the sequenced sample was PBMCs from blood, taken roughly 5 days after vaccination. The receptors come from a man in his forties or fifties who received an inactivated influenza vaccine.

V gene TRBV11-2 combines with J gene TRBJ1-2; TRBD1 is a possible D gene (6 bases). Looked up from germline, CDR1 is SGHAT and CDR2 is FQNNGV. Trimming cost V 3 bases and J 7 bases, with 12 bases left between them. This CDR3 region has 13 residues. CDR3 residues: CASSFTNRAGYTF. For the CDR3, the DNA is TGTGCCAGCAGCTTCACGAACAGGGCTGGCTACACCTTC.

This clonotype was found a few times. The rearrangement links TRBV4-3 to TRBJ2-1; 7 nucleotides agree with TRBD2. CDR3 length: 14 amino acids. CDR1 and CDR2 from the germline V gene are LGHNA and YSLEER. Unmatched junction bases numbered 5, after V lost 4 bases and J lost 5 bases. The CDR3 loop reads CASSRDYPDNEQFF. The DNA for the CDR3 is TGCGCCAGCAGCCGGGACTACCCCGACAATGAGCAGTTCTTC.

In this sample, this clonotype turned up a few times. V usage is TRBV20-1 and J usage is TRBJ1-4, with D perhaps TRBD1 (6 bases). The CDR3 loop spans 15 amino acids. From germline, CDR1 is DFQATT and CDR2 SNEGSKA (reference sequence). V was trimmed by 3 bases and J by 8 bases, leaving 19 bases between them. The CDR3 DNA reads as TGCAGTGCTAGGGCGGGATCCAGGGGATGGGAAAAACTGTTTTTT. It specifies CSARAGSRGWEKLFF.

As regards this clonotype: The junction shows a germline mismatch at one end, possibly a read error. J is TRBJ2-7 and V is TRBV28; TRBD2 matches 8 bases. This CDR3 is built from 12 residues. Germline CDR1 and CDR2: MDHEN and SYDVKM. In DNA, the CDR3 is TGTTCCAGCAGTTTAGCGGGGTACGAGCAGTACTTC. Translated, it gives CSSSLAGYEQYF.

The chain uses TRBV6-1 and TRBJ1-4; 7 bases map to TRBD1. CDR3 length: 15 amino acids. J gave up 7 bases and V 6 bases, and 11 bases lay outside the gene matches. The germline V gene encodes CDR1 MNHNS and CDR2 SASEGT. The CDR3 reads CASRPRQGRFEKLFF. The CDR3 nucleotides are TGTGCCAGCAGACCCAGACAGGGCAGGTTTGAAAAACTGTTTTTT.

This clonotype was counted ten times or more. This chain connects TRBV29-1 to TRBJ1-1; D might be TRBD1 (5 bases). This CDR3 region has 15 residues. With 3 bases removed from V and 4 bases from J, the gap between germline ends came to 18 bases. Germline lookup yields CDR1 SQVTM and CDR2 ANQGSEA. CDR3 nucleotides: TGCAGCGTTGACGGGCAGGGCGGCGTAATCACTGAAGCTTTCTTT. This gives the protein CSVDGQGGVITEAFF.

This clonotype appeared a few times. This sequence joins TRBV7-2 and TRBJ2-5; 9 nucleotides line up with TRBD1. Trimming removed 4 bases from V and 5 bases from J; junction bases left unmatched: 8. The CDR3 is 15 residues long. From germline, CDR1 is SGHTA and CDR2 FQGNSA. The chain's CDR3 is CASSSGQGNFETQYF. The CDR3 bases are TGTGCCAGCAGCTCGGGACAGGGTAATTTTGAGACCCAGTACTTC.

The sample holds a few counts of this clonotype. The chain combines TRBV5-1 with TRBJ2-3; 7 bases agree with TRBD2. V shed 3 bases and J 8 bases; nucleotides not matched to a gene: 15. The CDR3 loop spans 16 amino acids. CDR1 SGHRS and CDR2 YFSETQ come from the germline V gene. In DNA, the CDR3 is TGCGCCAGCAGCTGGGTGGTCCGAGCGGGGAATGGTACGCAGTATTTT. This sequence encodes CASSWVVRAGNGTQYF.

This clonotype was seen repeatedly, ten times or more. The chain employs TRBV5-1 and TRBJ2-7; TRBD1 matches 7 bases. J gave up 1 base and V 0 bases, and 4 bases lay outside the gene matches. Germline V gives CDR1 SGHRS, CDR2 YFSETQ. The CDR3 has 15 residues. This CDR3 reads CASSLGGTASYEQYF. The CDR3 DNA reads TGCGCCAGCAGCTTGGGAGGGACAGCGTCCTACGAGCAGTACTTC.

In this sample, this clonotype turned up a few times. The rearrangement links TRBV5-1 to TRBJ2-6; D perhaps matches TRBD1 (6 bases). The CDR3 extends over 16 amino acids. V was clipped by 4 bases and J by 1 base, with 12 bases between them. The V gene's germline CDR1 is SGHRS and CDR2 YFSETQ. CDR3 residues: CASSVRQESGANVLTF. The DNA of the CDR3 is TGCGCCAGCAGCGTAAGACAGGAATCTGGGGCCAACGTCCTGACTTTC. The whole variable domain, filled in from reference TRBV5-1 and TRBJ2-6, reads KAGVTQTPRYLIKTRGQQVTLSCSPISGHRSVSWYQQTPGQGLQFLFEYFSETQRNKGNFPGRFSGRQFSNSRSEMNVSTLELGDSALYLCASSVRQESGANVLTFGAGSRLTVL.

This clonotype was observed a few times. The J gene is TRBJ2-2, the V gene TRBV9; 15 bases agree with TRBD2. CDR1 and CDR2 from the germline V gene are SGDLS and YYNGEE. This CDR3 is 19 amino acids long. V was clipped by 4 bases and J by 0 bases; unmatched bases: 7. CDR3 sequence: CASSPGLAGGFANTGELFF. The CDR3 DNA sequence: TGTGCCAGCAGCCCCGGACTAGCGGGAGGGTTCGCGAACACCGGGGAGCTGTTTTTT.

Remarks on this clonotype: Relative to the germline gene, one junction end is altered; a read error may explain this. The gene calls are TRBV5-1 and TRBJ2-1; TRBD1 matches 7 bases. This CDR3 has 15 residues. Germline lookup yields CDR1 SGHRS and CDR2 YFSETQ. The CDR3 sequence is CASSLKRGQNNEQFF. Here the CDR3 DNA reads TGTGCCAGCAGCTTGAAGAGGGGACAGAACAATGAGCAGTTCTTC.

The V call is TRBV27, the J call TRBJ2-5, with D possibly being TRBD1 or TRBD2 (6 bases each). The CDR3 length is 16 residues. Per germline, CDR1 MNHEY and CDR2 SMNVEV (reference sequence). Trimming pared 5 bases from V and 5 bases from J, leaving 21 bases between. CDR3: CASSPTRDTLWETQYF. DNA of the CDR3: TGTGCCAGCAGTCCCACGCGGGACACCTTGTGGGAGACCCAGTACTTC.

The genes are TRBV6-2 or TRBV6-3 and TRBJ2-1; possible D gene TRBD1, 6 bases. The germline V gene has CDR1 MNHEY and CDR2 SVGEGT. The CDR3 is 13 amino acids. Trimming left V 10 bases short and J 2 bases short, with 12 bases between. CDR3 DNA: TGTGCCACCCGGGACACTGCCTACAATGAGCAGTTCTTC. Amino acids: CATRDTAYNEQFF.

V and J are TRBV20-1 and TRBJ2-2; a possible D gene is TRBD2 (6 bases). Per germline, CDR1 DFQATT and CDR2 SNEGSKA (reference sequence). The CDR3 has 15 amino acids. Deletions cut 3 bases from V and 0 bases from J, with 11 bases between. CDR3 nucleotide sequence: TGCAGTGCTAGCCTTAGCGGAACGAACACCGGGGAGCTGTTTTTT. Residues: CSASLSGTNTGELFF.

This clonotype showed up just a few times. CDR3 protein: CASSLRRRDTQYF. The DNA for the CDR3 is TGTGCCAGCAGTCTCCGCCGGCGGGATACGCAGTATTTT. The chain joins TRBV12-3 or TRBV12-4 to TRBJ2-3; D is ambiguous. The V gene lost 5 bases and the J gene lost 6 bases, with 12 bases spanning the gap. The CDR3 has 13 amino acids.